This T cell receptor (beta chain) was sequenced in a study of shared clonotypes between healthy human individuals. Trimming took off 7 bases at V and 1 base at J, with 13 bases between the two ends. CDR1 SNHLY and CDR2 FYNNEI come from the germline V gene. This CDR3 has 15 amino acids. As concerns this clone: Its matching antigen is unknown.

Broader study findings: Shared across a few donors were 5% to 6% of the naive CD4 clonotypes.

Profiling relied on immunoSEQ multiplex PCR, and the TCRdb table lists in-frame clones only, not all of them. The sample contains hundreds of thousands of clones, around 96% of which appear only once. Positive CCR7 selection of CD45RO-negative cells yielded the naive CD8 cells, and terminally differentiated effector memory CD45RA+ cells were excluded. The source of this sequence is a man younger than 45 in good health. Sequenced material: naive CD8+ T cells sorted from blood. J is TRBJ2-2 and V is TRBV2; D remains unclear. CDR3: CASIPAEKNTGELFF. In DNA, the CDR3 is TGTGCCAGCATACCCGCGGAAAAGAACACCGGGGAGCTGTTTTTT.